The next 11 T cell receptor beta chains were all read from a single sample in a study of OX40 agonist ivuxolimab in advanced cancers. Data came from immunoSEQ multiplex PCR; TCRdb stores just in-frame clones and leaves some out. The data contain 70,000 to 75,000 clones, approximately 80% of them singletons. The sample was CD4+ or CD8+ T cells sorted from blood, taken in a trial of the OX40 agonist ivuxolimab. These receptors were collected from an adult with an advanced solid tumor such as melanoma, head and neck, liver or kidney cancer.

The chain is built from TRBV6-5 and TRBJ1-5; unclear D gene. Germline CDR1 and CDR2: MNHEY and SVGAGI. CDR3 size: 15 residues. The germline V and J ends were trimmed by 0 bases and 2 bases, with 8 bases remaining between them. The CDR3 region has the DNA TGTGCCAGCAGTTACTCCCAACAAGGCAATCAGCCCCAGCATTTT. Residues: CASSYSQQGNQPQHF.

This clone was seen more than once but under ten times. The genes are TRBV5-1 and TRBJ2-7; D ambiguous. The CDR3 length is 14 residues. V was cut by 0 bases and J by 1 base, with 8 bases left in between. Germline-derived CDR1 and CDR2 are SGHRS and YFSETQ. CDR3 amino acids: CASSLGVGSYEQYF. The CDR3 nucleotides are TGCGCCAGCAGCTTGGGTGTAGGGTCCTACGAGCAGTACTTC.

The chain uses TRBV27 and TRBJ1-2, with D unresolved. Per the germline V gene, CDR1 is MNHEY and CDR2 is SMNVEV (reference sequence). V dropped 4 bases and J dropped 5 bases, with 14 bases sitting between them. This CDR3 has 14 residues. CDR3 loop: CASSSRQDLYGYTF. The CDR3, as DNA: TGTGCCAGCAGTTCTCGACAAGACCTATATGGCTACACCTTC.

The chain recombines TRBV6-5 with TRBJ2-7; D is unresolved. From germline, CDR1 is MNHEY and CDR2 SVGAGI. V lost 4 bases and J 3 bases, leaving 13 bases between the germline ends. There are 14 residues in the CDR3. CDR3 sequence reads: CASSSPGRSYEQYF. For the CDR3, the DNA is TGTGCCAGCAGTTCGCCCGGACGGAGCTACGAGCAGTACTTC.

This clone appeared once. The V gene is TRBV20-1, the J gene TRBJ1-1; a weak D match, TRBD1 (5 bases). Germline V gives CDR1 DFQATT, CDR2 SNEGSKA (reference sequence). V lost 6 bases, J lost 8 bases, and 10 bases lay in between. The length of the CDR3 is 10 residues. DNA for the CDR3: TGCAGTGCCCAGTGGACAGAAGCTTTCTTT. This sequence encodes CSAQWTEAFF.

V gene TRBV10-3 combines with J gene TRBJ1-2; the D is unclear. From germline, CDR1 is ENHRY and CDR2 SYGVKD. The CDR3 length is 15 residues. Trimming cost V 10 bases and J 2 bases, with 20 bases left between them. The CDR3 reads CATKIANRDNYGYTF. The DNA for the CDR3 is TGTGCCACCAAAATCGCTAACAGAGACAACTATGGCTACACCTTC.

As for this clone: Other DNA sequences in the same sample also yield this CDR3. The gene calls are TRBV7-2 and TRBJ1-5, with D possibly matching TRBD1 (6 bases). CDR1 SGHTA and CDR2 FQGNSA come from the germline V gene. Between the trimmed V and J ends, which lost 5 bases and 4 bases, there was a span of 15 bases. CDR3 length equals 15 residues. The CDR3 nucleotides read TGTGCCAGCAGCCTGATCCCACAGGGAAATCAGCCCCAGCATTTT. Its protein product is CASSLIPQGNQPQHF.

The chain carries TRBV6-5 and TRBJ2-5, with 7 nucleotides matching TRBD1. Trimming removed 6 bases from V and 5 bases from J; junction bases left unmatched: 9. The V gene's germline CDR1 is MNHEY and CDR2 SVGAGI. The CDR3 totals 14 residues. In DNA, the CDR3 is TGTGCCAGCAGACGGGGACAGAAAGAGGAGACCCAGTACTTC. This codes for CASRRGQKEETQYF.

The V gene is TRBV7-3, the J gene TRBJ1-2, with 8 bases fitting TRBD1. V trimming: 4 bases; J trimming: 3 bases; junction bases outside the gene matches: 7. This CDR3 has 15 residues. Germline assignment: CDR1 SGHTA and CDR2 FQGTGA. CDR3 region: CASSYGQGRDYGYTF. Written as DNA, the CDR3 is TGTGCCAGCAGCTACGGACAGGGTCGCGACTATGGCTACACCTTC. Supplemented by reference TRBV7-3 and TRBJ1-2, the full variable domain reads GAGVSQTPSNKVTEKGKYVELRCDPISGHTALYWYRQSLGQGPEFLIYFQGTGAADDSGLPNDRFFAVRPEGSVSTLKIQRTERGDSAVYLCASSYGQGRDYGYTFGSGTRLTVV.

This sequence joins TRBV6-5 and TRBJ1-5; 9 bases align to TRBD1. V was clipped by 4 bases and J by 2 bases; unmatched bases: 3. This CDR3 is 15 amino acids long. Germline CDR1 is MNHEY and CDR2 is SVGAGI. CDR3 protein: CASSSRTGGNQPQHF. The CDR3 DNA sequence: TGTGCCAGCAGTTCCCGGACAGGGGGCAATCAGCCCCAGCATTTT.

This clone has a handful of counts. V and J are TRBV10-1 and TRBJ2-3; 8 nucleotides line up with TRBD1. This CDR3 is built from 14 residues. Trimming cost V 3 bases and J 5 bases; bases outside gene matches: 4. In germline, CDR1 is WNHNN, CDR2 SYGVQD (reference sequence). The CDR3 DNA is TGCGCCAGCAGTGATCCAGGGGGCATAGATACGCAGTATTTT. It translates to CASSDPGGIDTQYF.